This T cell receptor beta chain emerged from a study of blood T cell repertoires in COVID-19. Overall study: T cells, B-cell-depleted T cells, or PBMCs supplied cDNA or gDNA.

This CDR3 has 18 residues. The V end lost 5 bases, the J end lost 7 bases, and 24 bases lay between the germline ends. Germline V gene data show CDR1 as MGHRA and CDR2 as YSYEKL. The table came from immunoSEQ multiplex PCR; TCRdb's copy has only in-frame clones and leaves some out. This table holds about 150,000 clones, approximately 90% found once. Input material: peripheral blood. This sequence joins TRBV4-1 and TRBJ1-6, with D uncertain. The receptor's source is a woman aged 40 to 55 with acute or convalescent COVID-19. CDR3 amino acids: CASSERALTGKNNSPLHF. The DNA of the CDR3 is TGCGCCAGCAGCGAGAGGGCCCTTACGGGAAAAAACAATTCACCCCTCCACTTT.